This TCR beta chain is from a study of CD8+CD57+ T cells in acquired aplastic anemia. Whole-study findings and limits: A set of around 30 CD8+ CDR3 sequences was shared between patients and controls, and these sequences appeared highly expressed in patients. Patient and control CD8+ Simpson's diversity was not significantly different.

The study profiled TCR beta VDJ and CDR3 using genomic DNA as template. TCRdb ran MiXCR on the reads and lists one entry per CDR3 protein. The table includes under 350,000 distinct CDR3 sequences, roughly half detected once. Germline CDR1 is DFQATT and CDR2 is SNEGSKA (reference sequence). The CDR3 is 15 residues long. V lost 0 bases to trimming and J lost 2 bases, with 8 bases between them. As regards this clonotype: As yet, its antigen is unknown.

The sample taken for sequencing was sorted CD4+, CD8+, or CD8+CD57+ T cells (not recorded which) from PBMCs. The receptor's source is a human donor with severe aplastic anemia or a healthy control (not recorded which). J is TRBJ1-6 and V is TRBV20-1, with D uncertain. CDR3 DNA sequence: TGCAGTGCTAGAGAGGCAGGAACCTATAATTCACCCCTCCACTTT. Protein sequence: CSAREAGTYNSPLHF.